The 27 T cell receptor beta chains given below trace back to one sample, sequenced in a study of blood T cells in healthy people across ages. A sample-barcoded 5' primer and a J-beta primer mix were used in a second PCR of roughly 7 to 12 cycles. TCRdb re-called the 5' RACE reads through MiXCR, storing one row per CDR3 protein. This sample yields around 800,000 distinct CDR3 sequences, of which around half are seen a single time; over 15% belongs to the top ten. Sequencing was carried out using blood. Receptor source: a man of 80 years or more in good health.

The chain recombines TRBV28 with TRBJ2-1, with 12 bases that match TRBD2. Germline values: CDR1 MDHEN, CDR2 SYDVKM. The CDR3 has 15 amino acids. The V segment lost 5 bases and the J segment 8 bases; nucleotides outside the gene matches: 7. The CDR3 protein is CASSGLAGGIYEQFF. The CDR3 DNA sequence: TGTGCCAGCAGTGGGCTAGCGGGAGGGATTTATGAGCAGTTCTTC.

The rearrangement uses TRBV7-8 and TRBJ2-7, with 7 bases fitting TRBD1. This CDR3 comprises 14 residues. Germline values: CDR1 SGHVS, CDR2 FQNEAQ. V trimming: 5 bases; J trimming: 1 base; junction bases outside the gene matches: 5. The CDR3 here is CASSRRGQSYEQYF. CDR3 sequence (DNA): TGTGCCAGCAGCCGTCGGGGACAGTCCTACGAGCAGTACTTC.

This clonotype has just a few counts. The chain links TRBV6-1 to TRBJ2-3; D tentatively reads TRBD1 or TRBD2 (6 bases each). From germline, CDR1 is MNHNS and CDR2 SASEGT. Trimming pared 8 bases from V and 4 bases from J, leaving 19 bases between. The CDR3 is made up of 15 amino acids. The CDR3 nucleotides read TGTGCCAGCTCCGAGACGGGGGCGCTTCCAGATACGCAGTATTTT. It yields the protein CASSETGALPDTQYF.

The chain uses TRBV20-1 and TRBJ2-7, with D possibly matching TRBD1 (6 bases). With 5 bases removed from V and 0 bases from J, the gap between germline ends came to 17 bases. The CDR3 totals 15 residues. The germline V gene encodes CDR1 DFQATT and CDR2 SNEGSKA (reference sequence). In DNA form, the CDR3 reads TGCAGTGCTGAGGCCCCGGGACATTCCTCCTACGAGCAGTACTTC. Amino acids: CSAEAPGHSSYEQYF.

Concerning this clonotype itself: The junction shows a germline mismatch at one end, possibly a read error. V and J are TRBV29-1 and TRBJ2-1, with unresolved D. Germline V lookup: CDR1 SQVTM, CDR2 ANQGSEA. This CDR3 has 14 amino acids. CDR3 residues: CTVNDWVLGNEQFF. For the CDR3, the DNA is TGCACCGTTAACGACTGGGTTCTCGGCAATGAGCAGTTCTTC.

V is TRBV5-1 and J is TRBJ2-1, with 11 bases that match TRBD2. V lost 3 bases and J lost 8; bases outside the gene matches: 7. There are 15 residues in the CDR3. Germline CDR1 SGHRS, CDR2 YFSETQ. The CDR3 DNA follows: TGCGCCAGCAGCTACACTAGCGGGAGTACGGATGAGCAGTTCTTC. It encodes CASSYTSGSTDEQFF.

The rearrangement links TRBV29-1 to TRBJ1-5; D gene ambiguous. This CDR3 is 13 amino acids long. Germline V gene data show CDR1 as SQVTM and CDR2 as ANQGSEA. V shed 6 bases and J shed 6 bases, with 15 bases lying between them. The CDR3 region is CSVTSGDRQPQHF. Here the CDR3 DNA reads TGCAGCGTGACATCGGGAGACCGTCAGCCCCAGCATTTT.

In regard to this clonotype: Being one base from a much bigger clone, this may be a read error. The gene calls are TRBV5-1 and TRBJ2-1, with D possibly matching TRBD2 (5 bases). V dropped 4 bases and J dropped 7 bases, with 15 bases sitting between them. The germline V gene has CDR1 SGHRS and CDR2 YFSETQ. The CDR3 has 14 residues. CDR3 region: CASSVVLATNEQFF. DNA for the CDR3: TGCGCCAGCAGCGTGGTGTTAGCGACTAATGAGCAGTTCTTC.

The gene calls are TRBV4-3 and TRBJ2-7, with TRBD2 identical over 10 bases. With V trimmed by 0 bases and J by 4 bases, 3 bases remained unmatched. CDR1 is LGHNA, CDR2 YSLEER, per germline. This CDR3 is built from 15 residues. DNA of the CDR3: TGCGCCAGCAGCCAAGAACTAGCGGGATATTACGAGCAGTACTTC. This sequence encodes CASSQELAGYYEQYF.

This clonotype was recorded a few times. V and J are TRBV30 and TRBJ2-5; D is unclear. Germline loops: CDR1 GTSNPN, CDR2 SVGIG (reference sequence). The CDR3 is 11 amino acids. V was shortened by 4 bases and J by 4 bases, with 7 bases between the two germline ends. The CDR3 here is CAWNLRETQYF. CDR3 sequence (DNA): TGTGCCTGGAATCTGAGAGAGACCCAGTACTTC.

The V call is TRBV12-3 or TRBV12-4, the J call TRBJ1-2, with TRBD1 as a possible D gene (6 bases). Trimming took off 0 bases at V and 8 bases at J, with 16 bases between the two ends. This CDR3 is 15 amino acids long. The chain's CDR3 is CASSLAGTPIRGYTF. In nucleotides, the CDR3 is TGTGCCAGCAGTTTAGCCGGGACACCCATAAGGGGCTACACCTTC.

This rearrangement joins TRBV5-1 to TRBJ2-2; 7 bases match TRBD1. The CDR3 is made up of 16 amino acids. Trimming took 0 bases from V and 0 from J; bases not matched to a gene: 2. The germline V gene has CDR1 SGHRS and CDR2 YFSETQ. CDR3 sequence: CASSLGRGPNTGELFF. In nucleotides, the CDR3 is TGCGCCAGCAGCTTGGGAAGGGGGCCGAACACCGGGGAGCTGTTTTTT.

As DNA, the CDR3 is TGTGCCAGCAGTTTAGCGTGGGATGGTTCCGATGGCTACACCTTC. Protein sequence: CASSLAWDGSDGYTF. The chain employs TRBV12-3 or TRBV12-4 and TRBJ1-2; no firm D call. This CDR3 is 15 amino acids long. V lost 0 bases to trimming and J lost 6 bases, with 14 bases between them.

This sequence joins TRBV10-3 and TRBJ1-2; 12 bases are a match to TRBD1. Per germline, CDR1 ENHRY and CDR2 SYGVKD. The CDR3 contains 14 residues. V lost 4 bases to trimming and J lost 7 bases; unmatched junction nucleotides: 4. The CDR3 loop is CAISAPGQGAGYTF. CDR3 in DNA: TGTGCCATCAGTGCGCCGGGACAGGGGGCTGGCTACACCTTC.

This clonotype has ten or more counts. The V gene is TRBV15, the J gene TRBJ2-7, with D perhaps TRBD2 (5 bases). The CDR3 is 18 residues long. The V and J ends lost 0 bases and 1 base respectively, with 19 bases between them. From germline, CDR1 is LNHNV and CDR2 YYDKDF (reference sequence). This CDR3 is CATSREIGGSQRSYEQYF. The CDR3 DNA is TGTGCCACCAGCAGAGAAATCGGAGGCAGCCAAAGATCCTACGAGCAGTACTTC.

J is TRBJ2-1 and V is TRBV29-1; perhaps TRBD1 as D (7 bases). The CDR3 extends over 12 amino acids. Germline CDR1 and CDR2: SQVTM and ANQGSEA. V shed 3 bases and J shed 10 bases, with 13 bases lying between them. CDR3: CSVDSRGDEQFF. CDR3 in DNA: TGCAGCGTTGACAGCAGGGGGGACGAGCAGTTCTTC.

This clonotype was detected only a few times. This chain uses TRBV7-8 with TRBJ2-5, with unresolved D. V gave up 1 base and J gave up 5 bases, with 14 bases separating them. Germline assignment: CDR1 SGHVS and CDR2 FQNEAQ. The CDR3 sequence is 15 residues long. The CDR3 protein is CASSLDLGNGETQYF. The CDR3, as DNA: TGTGCCAGCAGCTTAGACCTAGGTAACGGGGAGACCCAGTACTTC. The full variable domain, its missing parts supplied by reference TRBV7-8 and TRBJ2-5, is GAGVSQSPRYKVAKRGQDVALRCDPISGHVSLFWYQQALGQGPEFLTYFQNEAQLDKSGLPSDRFFAERPEGSVSTLKIQRTQQEDSAVYLCASSLDLGNGETQYFGPGTRLLVL.

The rearrangement uses TRBV20-1 and TRBJ1-2, with unresolved D. CDR3 length: 15 amino acids. The germline CDR1 and CDR2 sequences are DFQATT and SNEGSKA (reference sequence). V was trimmed by 3 bases and J by 4 bases, leaving 18 bases between them. CDR3: CSARPPIGVFYGYTF. The CDR3 DNA follows: TGCAGTGCTAGGCCCCCCATCGGGGTTTTCTATGGCTACACCTTC.

The chain is built from TRBV29-1 and TRBJ2-4; D uncertain. The closer fit of TRBJ2-5 to the DNA end suggests the J call may be wrong. Germline loops: CDR1 SQVTM, CDR2 ANQGSEA. This CDR3 is 13 amino acids long. DNA for the CDR3: TGCAGCGTTACCTCGGGTTGGGAAGAGACCCAGTACTTC. This translates into CSVTSGWEETQYF.

The chain employs TRBV10-2 and TRBJ2-5; TRBD2 agrees at 9 bases. The germline CDR1 and CDR2 sequences are WSHSY and SAAADI. Trimming took 2 bases from V and 1 from J; bases not matched to a gene: 5. CDR3 length equals 16 residues. CDR3: CASSETQGLAQETQYF. CDR3 sequence (DNA): TGCGCCAGCAGTGAGACGCAGGGACTAGCCCAAGAGACCCAGTACTTC.

The rearrangement uses TRBV7-6 and TRBJ2-4; 7 bases match TRBD2. The end of the DNA aligns better with TRBJ2-7, so the J call may be wrong. The CDR3 has 14 residues. Germline V CDR1 and CDR2: SGHVS, FNYEAQ. As DNA, the CDR3 is TGTGCCAGCGGCCAGGGAGGGGACCCCTACGAGCAGTACTTC. Protein product: CASGQGGDPYEQYF.

The rearrangement links TRBV11-2 to TRBJ2-7; D perhaps matches TRBD2 (6 bases). This CDR3 is built from 13 residues. Trimming left V 1 base short and J 7 bases short, with 11 bases between. From germline, CDR1 is SGHAT and CDR2 FQNNGV. CDR3 amino acids: CASSLGGGWEQYF. CDR3 bases: TGTGCCAGCAGCTTAGGGGGAGGTTGGGAGCAGTACTTC.

This clonotype has ten or more counts. The V and J genes are TRBV6-1 and TRBJ1-6; TRBD1 aligns across 7 bases. Per the germline V gene, CDR1 is MNHNS and CDR2 is SASEGT. The CDR3 runs to 12 residues. Trimming removed 6 bases from V and 7 bases from J; junction bases left unmatched: 0. The CDR3 reads CASRGQNSPLHF. CDR3 DNA: TGTGCCAGCAGGGGACAGAATTCACCCCTCCACTTT.

The genes are TRBV3-1 and TRBJ2-1; 11 bases match TRBD2. With 0 bases clipped from V and 0 bases from J, the junction kept 4 bases outside the gene matches. Germline CDR1 and CDR2: LGHDT and YNNKEL (reference sequence). The CDR3 extends over 18 amino acids. CDR3 sequence (DNA): TGTGCCAGCAGCCAAGAACTAGCGGGAGTCTCCTCCTACAATGAGCAGTTCTTC. Protein: CASSQELAGVSSYNEQFF.

This clonotype was picked up a small number of times. A much larger clonotype is one base distant, so this may be a read error. The genes are TRBV11-2 and TRBJ2-7; D not resolved. Between the trimmed V and J ends, which lost 3 bases and 2 bases, there was a span of 14 bases. The CDR3 runs to 15 residues. Germline CDR1 reads SGHAT; CDR2 reads FQNNGV. The CDR3 protein is CASSFQAVGPYEQYF. DNA of the CDR3: TGTGCCAGCAGCTTCCAAGCCGTCGGCCCCTACGAGCAGTACTTC.

The chain couples TRBV7-2 to TRBJ2-5; D call uncertain. Germline V gives CDR1 SGHTA, CDR2 FQGNSA. The CDR3 spans 14 residues. The V end was cut by 5 bases, the J end by 1 base, with 11 bases between. The CDR3 loop reads CASSQGPRQETQYF. The CDR3 nucleotides are TGTGCCAGCAGCCAAGGACCGCGCCAAGAGACCCAGTACTTC.

This clonotype was observed at least ten times. CDR3 DNA sequence: TGCAGCGTCCAAAGGGCAACAGGGGGCGACCTCTTCTCCTACGAGCAGTACTTC. Its protein product is CSVQRATGGDLFSYEQYF. The rearrangement joins TRBV29-1 to TRBJ2-7; 9 bases line up with TRBD1. The CDR3 contains 18 residues. In germline, CDR1 is SQVTM, CDR2 ANQGSEA. V lost 6 bases, J lost 0 bases, and 18 bases stayed unmatched.